Many counts were recorded for the clone carrying this T cell receptor beta chain. Its antigen is unknown. The data are from a study of tumor-infiltrating lymphocytes in primary liver carcinoma. In addition to blood RNA drawn from unsorted whole blood, germline DNA was extracted. The patients lived with chronic HBV infection and had not yet received any treatment. The investigators made TCR beta cDNA from about 500 ng total RNA, using a constant-region primer. The TCR beta library was amplified through three nested multiplex PCR rounds in a modified ARM-PCR procedure. TRBV1-TRBV30 forward primers and a C-beta reverse primer were used in the first two PCR rounds, which each ran for approximately 10 cycles. TCRdb redid the calling of the multiplex PCR reads with MiXCR, one entry per CDR3 protein. The sample records fewer than 350,000 distinct CDR3 sequences, approximately 60% being singletons. Study conclusions and caveats: The difference in top-250-clone fraction between tumors and blood was significant, favoring tumors (p = 0.039).

CDR1 is MNHEY, CDR2 SVGEGT, per germline. There are 14 residues in the CDR3. Trimming removed 7 bases from V and 2 bases from J; junction bases left unmatched: 6. The sequence derives from a man aged 40-49 years with primary liver carcinoma and hepatitis B virus infection. Specimen: peripheral blood. J is TRBJ2-7 and V is TRBV6-2 or TRBV6-3, with TRBD2 identical over 9 bases. The CDR3 here is CASTQTSGPYEQYF. The DNA for the CDR3 is TGTGCCAGCACTCAGACTAGCGGCCCCTACGAGCAGTACTTC.